The 9 T cell receptor beta chains below all came from one sample that was sequenced in a study of cytomegalovirus exposure and HLA in healthy donors. A multiplex PCR was run with 60 Vbeta primers and 13 Jbeta primers. TCRdb's table, derived via immunoSEQ multiplex PCR, lists solely in-frame clones and lacks some. The repertoire consists of around 120,000 clones, with roughly 80% occurring once and the leading ten covering roughly 2.5%. Sequenced sample: PBMCs. Every receptor here comes from a man aged 25-45 years in good health and CMV-seronegative.

A few counts support this clone. This chain uses TRBV7-6 with TRBJ1-5; 8 bases are shared with TRBD1. Germline V gene sequence: CDR1 SGHVS, CDR2 FNYEAQ. The CDR3 length is 14 residues. J was trimmed by 7 bases and V by 5 bases; bases with no gene match: 7. The DNA for the CDR3 is TGTGCCAGCAGCCTGACAGGGGCAGGCCAGCCCCAGCATTTT. Protein: CASSLTGAGQPQHF.

The rearrangement links TRBV11-3 to TRBJ2-7; possible D gene TRBD2, 5 bases. Trimming pared 0 bases from V and 0 bases from J, leaving 15 bases between. CDR3 size: 17 residues. The germline V gene encodes CDR1 SGHNT and CDR2 YENEEA. The CDR3 DNA reads TGTGCCAGCAGCTTAGATGGTGGAGCGGCGCTCTCCTACGAGCAGTACTTC. Amino acid sequence: CASSLDGGAALSYEQYF.

The chain recombines TRBV4-1 with TRBJ2-7, with 8 bases matching TRBD2. V lost 2 bases, J lost 3 bases, and 12 bases stayed unmatched. Per germline, CDR1 MGHRA and CDR2 YSYEKL. CDR3 size: 17 residues. CDR3 loop: CASSQYLNSGTDYEQYF. In nucleotides, the CDR3 is TGCGCCAGCAGCCAATACCTAAATAGCGGGACGGACTACGAGCAGTACTTC.

This rearrangement joins TRBV29-1 to TRBJ2-1; perhaps TRBD1 as D (5 bases). Germline-derived CDR1 and CDR2 are SQVTM and ANQGSEA. V was pared by 7 bases and J by 0 bases, with 16 bases between. This CDR3 has 15 residues. CDR3 coding DNA: TGCAGCGCTCTGGGGCGCGGACGCTCCTACAATGAGCAGTTCTTC. Encoded protein: CSALGRGRSYNEQFF.

A remark on this clone: Other nucleotide sequences in the sample specify the same CDR3. The chain employs TRBV29-1 and TRBJ1-1; 12 bases fit TRBD1. CDR3 length: 13 residues. The J segment lost 4 bases and the V segment lost 4 bases, leaving 1 base of the junction unmatched. In germline, CDR1 is SQVTM, CDR2 ANQGSEA. In DNA form, the CDR3 reads TGCAGCGTTGGGGGACAGGGGGCCACTGAAGCTTTCTTT. Residues: CSVGGQGATEAFF.

The CDR3 reads CASSLAGVPEQYF. CDR3 sequence (DNA): TGCGCCAGCAGCTTGGCGGGAGTCCCCGAGCAGTACTTC. The chain employs TRBV5-1 and TRBJ2-7; tentative D call: TRBD2 (6 bases). This CDR3 region has 13 residues. Between the trimmed V and J ends, which lost 0 bases and 6 bases, there was a span of 10 bases. Per the germline V gene, CDR1 is SGHRS and CDR2 is YFSETQ.

This rearrangement joins TRBV9 to TRBJ1-3; 7 bases fit TRBD1. V shed 3 bases and J 0 bases; nucleotides not matched to a gene: 9. CDR3 length: 17 residues. Germline CDR1 SGDLS, CDR2 YYNGEE. In DNA, the CDR3 is TGTGCCAGCAGCGCGGCCGGGACAGTGATCTCTGGAAACACCATATATTTT. This gives the protein CASSAAGTVISGNTIYF.

The genes are TRBV9 and TRBJ2-2, with TRBD2 identical over 8 bases. The CDR3 totals 16 residues. Germline assignment: CDR1 SGDLS and CDR2 YYNGEE. With V trimmed by 2 bases and J by 3 bases, 6 bases remained unmatched. In DNA, the CDR3 is TGTGCCAGCAGCGTCCGGGCTAGCGGGTACACCGGGGAGCTGTTTTTT. It translates to CASSVRASGYTGELFF.

The chain has TRBV10-3 and TRBJ2-7; the match to TRBD2 covers 8 bases. Per the germline V gene, CDR1 is ENHRY and CDR2 is SYGVKD. The CDR3 sequence is 13 residues long. J gave up 2 bases and V 10 bases, and 7 bases lay outside the gene matches. Here the CDR3 DNA reads TGTGCCACCCTAGCGGGTAAAACCTACGAGCAGTACTTC. It specifies CATLAGKTYEQYF.